These T cell receptor beta chains were read from a single sample in a study of blood T cell repertoires in COVID-19. Produced via immunoSEQ multiplex PCR; TCRdb's table is partial and in-frame only. The sample contains about 400,000 clones, around nine tenths of which appear only once. Sequencing input: PBMCs or T cells enriched from blood (not recorded which). The source is a woman aged 25 to 45 who had recovered from COVID-19. Both conserved end residues are part of each CDR3. A D gene is named only where the DNA matches it firmly. The size entry is marked missing in some rows and otherwise reads once, few, many or a size class.

NA TRBJ1-4 TRBV5-1 NA CASSLGRADRGRKLFF TGCGCCAGCTCCCTGGGGAGGGCTGACCGAGGGCGGAAACTGTTTTTT
NA TRBJ2-7 TRBV3-1/TRBV3-2 TRBD1 CASSPMTGVTYEQYF TGTGCCAGCAGTCCCATGACAGGGGTCACCTACGAGCAGTACTTC
NA TRBJ2-1 TRBV7-9 TRBD1 CASRGTGLLPPFF TGTGCCAGCAGAGGGACAGGGCTTCTGCCCCCGTTCTTC
once TRBJ1-1 TRBV4-1 NA CASSQADRNTEAFF TGCGCCAGCAGCCAAGCGGACAGGAACACTGAAGCTTTCTTT
NA TRBJ2-1 TRBV4-2 NA CASSQVWGVGNEQFF TGTGCCAGCAGCCAAGTCTGGGGGGTCGGGAATGAGCAGTTCTTC
NA TRBJ2-2 TRBV5-1 NA CASRTDPNTGELFF TGCGCCAGCAGGACAGATCCGAACACCGGGGAGCTGTTTTTT
NA TRBJ2-1 TRBV7-8 TRBD2 CASSLRTSGGAGNEQFF TGTGCCAGCAGCCTCCGGACTAGCGGGGGGGCCGGCAATGAGCAGTTCTTC
NA TRBJ1-2 TRBV30 TRBD1 CAWSVTGGYGYTF TGTGCCTGGAGTGTGACAGGGGGCTATGGCTACACCTTC
NA TRBJ2-2 TRBV5-1 NA CASSFTGSNTGELFF TGCGCCAGCAGCTTTACAGGGTCGAACACCGGGGAGCTGTTTTTT
NA TRBJ1-1 TRBV19 NA CASSTRQNTEAFF TGTGCCAGTAGTACTCGACAGAACACTGAAGCTTTCTTT
NA TRBJ1-3 TRBV19 NA CASSETGGNTIYF TGTGCCAGTAGCGAGACAGGAGGAAACACCATATATTTT
NA TRBJ1-4 TRBV19 NA CASSIGGTREKLFF TGTGCCAGTAGTATAGGTGGGACACGCGAAAAACTGTTTTTT
NA TRBJ2-7 TRBV11-1 TRBD1 CASSSWGQGSSYEQYF TGTGCCAGCAGCTCCTGGGGACAGGGAAGCTCCTACGAGCAGTACTTC
NA TRBJ1-5 TRBV4-1 NA CASSQDNGQRQPQHF TGCGCCAGCAGCCAAGATAACGGACAGCGTCAGCCCCAGCATTTT
NA TRBJ2-2 TRBV5-4 NA CASSPTTGWGGELFF TGTGCCAGCAGCCCTACTACAGGGTGGGGCGGGGAGCTGTTTTTT
NA TRBJ2-7 TRBV7-3 TRBD1 CASSHGQGEGDEQYF TGTGCCAGCAGCCACGGACAGGGGGAGGGCGACGAGCAGTACTTC
NA TRBJ1-4 TRBV25-1 NA CASSETPGDEKLFF TGTGCCAGTTCCGAAACGCCAGGGGATGAAAAACTGTTTTTT
NA TRBJ1-5 TRBV5-1 TRBD1 CGSITKDRRGNQPQHF TGCGGCTCAATCACGAAAGACCGCAGGGGGAACCAGCCCCAGCATTTT
few TRBJ1-2 TRBV5-4 NA CASSLERSYGYTF TGTGCCAGCAGCTTGGAAAGGAGCTATGGCTACACCTTC
NA TRBJ1-2 TRBV6-5 NA CASRQGLGGYTF TGTGCCAGCAGACAGGGCCTTGGTGGCTACACCTTC
NA TRBJ1-2 TRBV28 NA CASSLAARSYGYTF TGTGCCAGCAGTTTAGCGGCCCGTAGCTATGGCTACACCTTC
few TRBJ1-1 TRBV5-6 NA CASSLVAGNGEAFF TGTGCCAGCAGCTTGGTGGCAGGGAACGGTGAAGCTTTCTTT
NA TRBJ1-1 TRBV29-1 NA CSVEVGGLGAFF TGCAGCGTTGAGGTCGGGGGGCTAGGAGCTTTCTTT
NA TRBJ2-2 TRBV29-1 TRBD2 CSVVGRGAGELFF TGCAGCGTTGTAGGGAGGGGCGCCGGGGAGCTGTTTTTT
few TRBJ2-1 TRBV19 TRBD1 CASSRDRGNEQFF TGTGCCAGTAGTAGGGACAGGGGCAATGAGCAGTTCTTC
NA TRBJ2-5 TRBV7-2 TRBD1 CASSLGGTGAETQYF TGTGCCAGCAGCTTAGGGGGTACAGGGGCCGAGACCCAGTACTTC
NA TRBJ1-5 TRBV19 NA CASSQVGSNQPQHF TGTGCCAGTTCACAGGTTGGGAGCAATCAGCCCCAGCATTTT
few TRBJ2-7 TRBV19 TRBD1 CASSDGTGVYEQYF TGTGCCAGTAGCGACGGGACAGGGGTGTACGAGCAGTACTTC
NA TRBJ2-4 TRBV7-9 TRBD1 CASSLGGWTGNIQYF TGTGCCAGCAGCTTAGGGGGGTGGACAGGGAACATTCAGTACTTC
few TRBJ2-1 TRBV4-1 TRBD1 CASSQEQGATRNEQFF TGCGCCAGCAGCCAAGAACAGGGGGCTACACGCAATGAGCAGTTCTTC
once TRBJ1-1 TRBV9 NA CASSVKGWGEAFF TGTGCCAGCAGCGTAAAAGGATGGGGGGAGGCTTTCTTT
NA TRBJ1-6 TRBV27 TRBD1 CASSFDRATLHF TGTGCCAGCAGTTTCGACAGGGCAACCCTCCACTTT
NA TRBJ1-5 TRBV30 TRBD1 CAWTKDREQPQHF TGTGCCTGGACCAAGGACAGGGAACAGCCCCAGCATTTT
NA TRBJ2-5 TRBV18 TRBD2 CASSKTSGRQETQYF TGTGCCAGCTCGAAGACTAGCGGGAGACAAGAGACCCAGTACTTC
NA TRBJ2-1 TRBV10-1 TRBD2 CASSSSGRIHNEQFF TGCGCCAGCAGTTCCAGCGGGAGGATCCACAATGAGCAGTTCTTC
NA TRBJ2-7 TRBV5-1 TRBD1 CASSFGQGLPYEQYF TGCGCCAGCAGCTTCGGACAGGGCTTACCCTACGAGCAGTACTTC
once TRBJ1-1 TRBV7-2 NA CASSFDREAEAFF TGTGCCAGCAGCTTCGATCGGGAGGCTGAAGCTTTCTTT
NA TRBJ1-5 TRBV19 NA CASRDSLFNQPQHF TGTGCCAGTAGGGACAGCCTTTTTAATCAGCCCCAGCATTTT
once TRBJ1-2 TRBV28 NA CASSPGTNYGYTF TGTGCCAGCAGTCCCGGGACAAACTATGGCTACACCTTC
NA TRBJ1-3 TRBV27 NA CASSPAGSSGNTIYF TGTGCCAGCAGTCCAGCGGGCAGCTCTGGAAACACCATATATTTT
NA TRBJ2-3 TRBV5-6 TRBD2 CASSLRSSGSSTDTQYF TGTGCCAGCAGCTTGCGGTCTAGCGGGAGTAGCACAGATACGCAGTATTTT
NA TRBJ1-4 TRBV7-9 NA CASSPINRATNEKLFF TGTGCCAGCAGCCCTATCAACAGGGCAACTAATGAAAAACTGTTTTTT
NA TRBJ2-3 TRBV30 NA CAWSVFGGAITDTQYF TGTGCCTGGAGTGTTTTTGGAGGGGCCATCACAGATACGCAGTATTTT
NA TRBJ1-1 TRBV30 NA CAWSPFRTENTEAFF TGTGCCTGGAGTCCTTTCAGGACAGAGAACACTGAAGCTTTCTTT
NA TRBJ2-7 TRBV6-2/TRBV6-3 NA CASSLAQPYEQYF TGTGCCAGCAGCCTAGCGCAGCCCTACGAGCAGTACTTC
NA TRBJ1-5 TRBV6-5 NA CASSYSFRGNQPQHF TGTGCCAGCAGTTACTCGTTCAGGGGCAATCAGCCCCAGCATTTT
NA TRBJ1-6 TRBV18 TRBD1 CASSLYTGTVHSPLHF TGTGCCAGCTCACTATATACCGGGACAGTACATTCACCCCTCCACTTT
NA TRBJ2-2 TRBV29-1 TRBD2 CSVTRGLASGELFF TGCAGCGTTACGAGGGGACTAGCGTCCGGGGAGCTGTTTTTT
NA TRBJ1-5 TRBV7-2 NA CASTEGADNQPQHF TGTGCCAGCACCGAAGGGGCAGATAATCAGCCCCAGCATTTT
NA TRBJ2-7 TRBV5-1 NA CASSFGVNEQYF TGCGCCAGCAGCTTCGGGGTTAACGAGCAGTACTTC
NA TRBJ1-2 TRBV5-6 NA CASTLGGGDGYTF TGTGCCAGCACCCTGGGGGGGGGCGATGGCTACACCTTC
NA TRBJ1-4 TRBV5-1 NA CASSLQGVEEKLFF TGCGCCAGCAGCTTACAGGGAGTCGAAGAAAAACTGTTTTTT
NA TRBJ2-5 TRBV18 NA CASSDDRQETQYF TGTGCCAGCTCAGATGACAGGCAAGAGACCCAGTACTTC
NA TRBJ2-7 TRBV15 NA CATSRDPTGRYRESYEQYF TGTGCCACCAGCAGAGACCCGACAGGGAGATATCGGGAGTCCTACGAGCAGTACTTC
NA TRBJ2-2 TRBV5-1 TRBD1 CASSFAQTGAGELFF TGCGCCAGCAGCTTCGCCCAGACAGGGGCCGGGGAGCTGTTTTTT
NA TRBJ1-1 TRBV27 TRBD1 CASSSYTGERAAFF TGTGCCAGCAGTTCCTACACAGGGGAACGGGCAGCTTTCTTT
few TRBJ2-5 TRBV5-4 TRBD2 CASSLGGSGWGQETQYF TGTGCCAGCAGCTTGGGGGGTAGCGGGTGGGGTCAGGAGACCCAGTACTTC
NA TRBJ1-1 TRBV19 TRBD1 CASSSLDRDGTEAFF TGTGCCAGTAGTAGCTTAGACAGGGATGGTACTGAAGCTTTCTTT